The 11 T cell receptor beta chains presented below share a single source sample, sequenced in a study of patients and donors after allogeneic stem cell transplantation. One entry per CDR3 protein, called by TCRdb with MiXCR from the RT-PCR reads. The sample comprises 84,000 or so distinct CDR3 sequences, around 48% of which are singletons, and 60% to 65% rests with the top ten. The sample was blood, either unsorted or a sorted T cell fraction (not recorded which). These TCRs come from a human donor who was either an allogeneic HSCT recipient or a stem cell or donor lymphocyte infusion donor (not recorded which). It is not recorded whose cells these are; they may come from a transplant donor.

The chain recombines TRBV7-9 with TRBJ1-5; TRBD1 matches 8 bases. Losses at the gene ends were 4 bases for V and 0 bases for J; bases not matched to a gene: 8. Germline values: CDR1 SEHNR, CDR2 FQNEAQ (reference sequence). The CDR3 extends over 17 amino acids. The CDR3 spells CASSSDRGSYSNQPQHF. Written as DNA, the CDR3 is TGTGCCAGCAGCTCAGACAGGGGCTCGTATAGCAATCAGCCCCAGCATTTT.

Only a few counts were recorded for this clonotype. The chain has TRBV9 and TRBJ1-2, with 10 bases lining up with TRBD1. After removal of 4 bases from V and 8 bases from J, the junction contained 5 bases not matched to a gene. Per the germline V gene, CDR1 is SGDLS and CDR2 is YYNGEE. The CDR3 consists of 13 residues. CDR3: CASSLSTGGGYTF. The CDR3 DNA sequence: TGTGCCAGCAGCCTCTCGACAGGGGGCGGCTACACCTTC.

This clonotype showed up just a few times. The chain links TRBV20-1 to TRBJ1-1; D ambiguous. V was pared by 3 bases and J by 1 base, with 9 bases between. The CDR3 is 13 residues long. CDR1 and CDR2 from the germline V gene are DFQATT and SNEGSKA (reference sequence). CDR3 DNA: TGCAGTGCTAGCGTTTGGGGGAACACTGAAGCTTTCTTT. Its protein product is CSASVWGNTEAFF.

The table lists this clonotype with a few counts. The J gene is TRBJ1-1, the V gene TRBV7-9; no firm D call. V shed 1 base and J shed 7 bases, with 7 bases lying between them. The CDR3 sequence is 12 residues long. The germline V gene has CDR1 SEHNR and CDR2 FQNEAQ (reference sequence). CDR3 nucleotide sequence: TGTGCCAGCAGCTTAGGGACCGTTGAAGCTTTCTTT. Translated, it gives CASSLGTVEAFF. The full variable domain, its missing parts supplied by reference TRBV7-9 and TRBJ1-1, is DTGVSQNPRHKITKRGQNVTFRCDPISEHNRLYWYRQTLGQGPEFLTYFQNEAQLEKSRLLSDRFSAERPKGSFSTLEIQRTEQGDSAMYLCASSLGTVEAFFGQGTRLTVV.

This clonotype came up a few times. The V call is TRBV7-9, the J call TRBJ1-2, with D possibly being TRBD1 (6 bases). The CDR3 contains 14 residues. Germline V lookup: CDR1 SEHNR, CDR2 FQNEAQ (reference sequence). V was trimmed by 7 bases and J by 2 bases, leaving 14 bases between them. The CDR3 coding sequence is TGTGCCAGCACCCGCGGGGGGCAAAACTATGGCTACACCTTC. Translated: CASTRGGQNYGYTF.

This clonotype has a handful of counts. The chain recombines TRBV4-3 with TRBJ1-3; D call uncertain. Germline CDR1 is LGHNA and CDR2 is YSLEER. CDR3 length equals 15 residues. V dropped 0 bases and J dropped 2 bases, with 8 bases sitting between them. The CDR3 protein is CASSQEIRPGNTIYF. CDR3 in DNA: TGCGCCAGCAGCCAAGAGATTAGGCCTGGAAACACCATATATTTT.

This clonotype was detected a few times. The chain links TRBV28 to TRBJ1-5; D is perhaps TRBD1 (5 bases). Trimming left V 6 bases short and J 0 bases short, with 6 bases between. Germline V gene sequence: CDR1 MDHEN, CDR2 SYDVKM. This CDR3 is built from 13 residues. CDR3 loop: CASRDNSNQPQHF. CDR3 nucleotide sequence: TGTGCCAGCAGGGACAATAGCAATCAGCCCCAGCATTTT.

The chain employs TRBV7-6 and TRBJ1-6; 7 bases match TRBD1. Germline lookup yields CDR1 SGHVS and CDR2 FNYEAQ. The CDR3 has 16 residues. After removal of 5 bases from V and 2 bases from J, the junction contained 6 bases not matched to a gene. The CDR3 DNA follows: TGTGCCAGCAGCCAAAGGGGACAGACCTATAATTCACCCCTCCACTTT. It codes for CASSQRGQTYNSPLHF.

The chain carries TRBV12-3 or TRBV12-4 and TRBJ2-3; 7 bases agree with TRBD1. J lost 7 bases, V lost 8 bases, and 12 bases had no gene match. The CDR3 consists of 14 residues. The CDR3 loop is CASAKQGMTNTQYF. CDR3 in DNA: TGTGCCAGCGCTAAACAGGGGATGACAAATACGCAGTATTTT.

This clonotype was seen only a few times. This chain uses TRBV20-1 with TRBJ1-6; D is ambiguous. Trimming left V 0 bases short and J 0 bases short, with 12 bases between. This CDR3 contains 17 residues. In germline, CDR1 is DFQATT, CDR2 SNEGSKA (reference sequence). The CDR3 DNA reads TGCAGTGCTAGAGATTGGACGGCAAGCTCCTATAATTCACCCCTCCACTTT. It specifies CSARDWTASSYNSPLHF.

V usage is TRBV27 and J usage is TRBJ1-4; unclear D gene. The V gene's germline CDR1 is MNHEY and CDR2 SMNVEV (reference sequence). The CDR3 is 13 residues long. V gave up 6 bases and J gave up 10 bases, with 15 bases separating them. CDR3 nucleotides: TGTGCCAGCAGCCCGGACCGTCGAGGAAAACTGTTTTTT. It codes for CASSPDRRGKLFF.